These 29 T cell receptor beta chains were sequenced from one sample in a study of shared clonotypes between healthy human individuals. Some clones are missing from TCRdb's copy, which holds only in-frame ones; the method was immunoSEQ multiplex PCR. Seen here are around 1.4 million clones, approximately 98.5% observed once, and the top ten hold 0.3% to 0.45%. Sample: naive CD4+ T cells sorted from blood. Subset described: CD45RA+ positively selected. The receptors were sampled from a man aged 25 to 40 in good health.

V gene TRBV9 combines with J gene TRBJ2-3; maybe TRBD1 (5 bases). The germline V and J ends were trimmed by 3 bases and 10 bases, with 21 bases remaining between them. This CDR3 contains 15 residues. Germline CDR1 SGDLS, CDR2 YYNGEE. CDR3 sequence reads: CASSGGSFLVPPQYF. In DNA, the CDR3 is TGTGCCAGCAGCGGGGGCAGTTTCCTCGTCCCCCCGCAGTATTTT.

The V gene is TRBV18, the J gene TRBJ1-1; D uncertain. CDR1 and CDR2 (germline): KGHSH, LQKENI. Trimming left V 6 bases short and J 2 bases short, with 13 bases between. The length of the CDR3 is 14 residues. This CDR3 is CASSIRTDNTEAFF. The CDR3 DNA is TGTGCCAGCTCCATTCGAACAGACAACACTGAAGCTTTCTTT.

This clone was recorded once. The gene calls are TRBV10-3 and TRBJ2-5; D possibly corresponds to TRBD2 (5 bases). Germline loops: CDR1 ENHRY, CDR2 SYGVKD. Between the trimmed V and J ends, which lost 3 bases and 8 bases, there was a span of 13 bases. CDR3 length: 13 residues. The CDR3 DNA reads TGTGCCATCAGTGACGGACTCGACCAAACCCAGTACTTC. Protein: CAISDGLDQTQYF.

The CDR3 DNA reads as TGTGCCAGCAGCTCCGGACTAGCGGGGAGCACAGATACGCAGTATTTT. It specifies CASSSGLAGSTDTQYF. V gene TRBV11-2 combines with J gene TRBJ2-3; 12 bases match TRBD2. V was clipped by 4 bases and J by 0 bases; unmatched bases: 2. CDR1 is SGHAT, CDR2 FQNNGV, per germline. The CDR3 contains 16 residues.

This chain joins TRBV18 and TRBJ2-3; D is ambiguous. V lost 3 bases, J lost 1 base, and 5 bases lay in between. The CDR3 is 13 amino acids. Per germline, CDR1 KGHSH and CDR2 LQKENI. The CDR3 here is CASSPQRTDTQYF. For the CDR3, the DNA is TGTGCCAGCTCACCCCAACGCACAGATACGCAGTATTTT.

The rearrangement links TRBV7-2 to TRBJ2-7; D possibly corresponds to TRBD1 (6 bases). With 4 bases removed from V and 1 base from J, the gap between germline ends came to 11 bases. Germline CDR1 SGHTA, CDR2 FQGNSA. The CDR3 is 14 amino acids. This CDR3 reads CASSSGVRSYEQYF. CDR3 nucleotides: TGTGCCAGCAGCTCAGGGGTGAGGTCCTACGAGCAGTACTTC.

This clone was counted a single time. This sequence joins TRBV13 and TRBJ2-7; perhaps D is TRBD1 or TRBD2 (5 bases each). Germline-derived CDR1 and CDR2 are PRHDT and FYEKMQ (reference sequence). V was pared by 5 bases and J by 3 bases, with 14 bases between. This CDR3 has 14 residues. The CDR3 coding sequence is TGTGCCAGCAGCCGAGGGGACCGTAGCTACGAGCAGTACTTC. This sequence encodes CASSRGDRSYEQYF.

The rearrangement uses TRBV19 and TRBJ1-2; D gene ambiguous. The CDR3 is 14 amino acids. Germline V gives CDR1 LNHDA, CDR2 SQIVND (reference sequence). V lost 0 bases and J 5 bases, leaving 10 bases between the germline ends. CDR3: CASSIDRSRYGYTF. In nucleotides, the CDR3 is TGTGCCAGTAGTATAGATCGGTCCCGTTATGGCTACACCTTC.

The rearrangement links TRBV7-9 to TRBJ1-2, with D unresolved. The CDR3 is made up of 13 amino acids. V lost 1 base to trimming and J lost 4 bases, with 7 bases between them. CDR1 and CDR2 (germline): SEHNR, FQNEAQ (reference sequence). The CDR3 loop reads CASSLGGGYGYTF. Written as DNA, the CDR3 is TGTGCCAGCAGCTTAGGGGGAGGCTATGGCTACACCTTC.

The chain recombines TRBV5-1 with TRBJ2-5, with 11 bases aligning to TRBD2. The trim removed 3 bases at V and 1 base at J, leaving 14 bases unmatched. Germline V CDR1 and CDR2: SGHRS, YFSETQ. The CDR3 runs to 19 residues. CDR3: CASSSRPTSGSYGQETQYF. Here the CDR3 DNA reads TGCGCCAGCAGCTCCCGACCTACTAGCGGGAGTTACGGCCAAGAGACCCAGTACTTC.

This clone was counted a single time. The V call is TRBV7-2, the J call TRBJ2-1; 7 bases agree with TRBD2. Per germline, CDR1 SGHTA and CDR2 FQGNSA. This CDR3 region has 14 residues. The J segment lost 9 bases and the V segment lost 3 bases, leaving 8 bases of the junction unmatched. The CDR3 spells CASSFGGSITEQFF. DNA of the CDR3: TGTGCCAGCAGCTTTGGCGGGAGTATCACTGAGCAGTTCTTC. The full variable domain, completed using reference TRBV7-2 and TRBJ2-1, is GAGVSQSPSNKVTEKGKDVELRCDPISGHTALYWYRQSLGQGLEFLIYFQGNSAPDKSGLPSDRFSAERTGGSVSTLTIQRTQQEDSAVYLCASSFGGSITEQFFGPGTRLTVL.

The CDR3 loop reads CASSSLRAGVYTQYF. CDR3 in DNA: TGTGCCAGCAGCTCGCTCCGAGCGGGAGTATATACGCAGTATTTT. The rearrangement links TRBV5-8 to TRBJ2-3, with 8 bases fitting TRBD2. In germline, CDR1 is SGHTS, CDR2 YDEGEE. The CDR3 spans 15 residues. V lost 3 bases, J lost 7 bases, and 10 bases stayed unmatched. The complete variable domain, with remaining parts taken from reference TRBV5-8 and TRBJ2-3, reads EAGVTQSPTHLIKTRGQQATLRCSPISGHTSVYWYQQALGLGLQFLLWYDEGEERNRGNFPPRFSGRQFPNYSSELNVNALELEDSALYLCASSSLRAGVYTQYFGPGTRLTVL.

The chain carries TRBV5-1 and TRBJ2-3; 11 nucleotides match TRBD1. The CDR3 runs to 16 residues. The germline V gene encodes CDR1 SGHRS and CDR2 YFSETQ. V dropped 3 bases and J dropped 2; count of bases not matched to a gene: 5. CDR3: CASSSKDRGLTDTQYF. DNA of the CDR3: TGCGCCAGCAGCTCCAAGGACAGGGGGCTCACAGATACGCAGTATTTT.

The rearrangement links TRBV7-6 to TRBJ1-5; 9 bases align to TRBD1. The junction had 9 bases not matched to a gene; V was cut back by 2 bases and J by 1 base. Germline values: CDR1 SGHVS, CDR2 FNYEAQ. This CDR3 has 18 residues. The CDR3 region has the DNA TGTGCCAGCAGCTTAAAGCCTCCGGGACAGGGCAGCAATCAGCCCCAGCATTTT. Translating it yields CASSLKPPGQGSNQPQHF.

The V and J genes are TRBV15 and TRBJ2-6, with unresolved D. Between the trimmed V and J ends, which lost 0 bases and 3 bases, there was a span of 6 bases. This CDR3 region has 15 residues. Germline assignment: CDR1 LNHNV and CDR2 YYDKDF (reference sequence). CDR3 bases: TGTGCCACCAGCAGAGAATGGGTTGGGGCCAACGTCCTGACTTTC. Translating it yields CATSREWVGANVLTF. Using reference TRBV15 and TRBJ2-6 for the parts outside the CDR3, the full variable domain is DAMVIQNPRYQVTQFGKPVTLSCSQTLNHNVMYWYQQKSSQAPKLLFHYYDKDFNNEADTPDNFQSRRPNTSFCFLDIRSPGLGDTAMYLCATSREWVGANVLTFGAGSRLTVL.

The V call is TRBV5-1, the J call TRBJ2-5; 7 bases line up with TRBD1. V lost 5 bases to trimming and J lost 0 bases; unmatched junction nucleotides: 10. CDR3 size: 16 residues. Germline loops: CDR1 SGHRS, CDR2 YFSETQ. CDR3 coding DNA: TGCGCCAGCAGTTCTCACAGGGGACCAAACCAAGAGACCCAGTACTTC. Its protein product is CASSSHRGPNQETQYF.

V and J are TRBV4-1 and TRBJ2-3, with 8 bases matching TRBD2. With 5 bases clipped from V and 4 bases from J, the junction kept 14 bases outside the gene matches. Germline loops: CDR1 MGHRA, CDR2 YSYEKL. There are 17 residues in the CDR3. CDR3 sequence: CASSTHPPAGVPDTQYF. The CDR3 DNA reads TGCGCCAGCAGCACACACCCTCCAGCGGGAGTCCCAGATACGCAGTATTTT.

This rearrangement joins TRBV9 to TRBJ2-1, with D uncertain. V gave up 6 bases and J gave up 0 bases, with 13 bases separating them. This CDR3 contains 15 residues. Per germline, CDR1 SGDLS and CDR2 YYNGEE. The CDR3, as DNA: TGTGCCAGCACCCTGCACCGAGGCTCCTACAATGAGCAGTTCTTC. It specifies CASTLHRGSYNEQFF.

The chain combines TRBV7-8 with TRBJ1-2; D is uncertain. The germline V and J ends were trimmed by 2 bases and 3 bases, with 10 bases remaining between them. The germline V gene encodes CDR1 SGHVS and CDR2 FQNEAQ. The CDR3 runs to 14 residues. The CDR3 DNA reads TGTGCCAGCAGCTTAAACATGGGCCACTATGGCTACACCTTC. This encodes CASSLNMGHYGYTF. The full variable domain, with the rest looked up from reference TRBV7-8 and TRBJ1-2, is GAGVSQSPRYKVAKRGQDVALRCDPISGHVSLFWYQQALGQGPEFLTYFQNEAQLDKSGLPSDRFFAERPEGSVSTLKIQRTQQEDSAVYLCASSLNMGHYGYTFGSGTRLTVV.

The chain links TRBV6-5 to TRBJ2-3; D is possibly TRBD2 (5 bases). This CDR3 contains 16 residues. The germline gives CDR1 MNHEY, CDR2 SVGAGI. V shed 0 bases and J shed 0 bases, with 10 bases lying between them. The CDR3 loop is CASSYSTIRSTDTQYF. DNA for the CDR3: TGTGCCAGCAGTTACTCGACTATCAGAAGCACAGATACGCAGTATTTT.

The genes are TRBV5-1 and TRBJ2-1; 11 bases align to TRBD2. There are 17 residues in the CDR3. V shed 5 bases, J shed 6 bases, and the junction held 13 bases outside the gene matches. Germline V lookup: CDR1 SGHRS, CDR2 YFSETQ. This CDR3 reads CASSPQLLAGGGNEQFF. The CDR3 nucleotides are TGCGCCAGCAGTCCACAGCTTCTAGCGGGAGGTGGCAATGAGCAGTTCTTC. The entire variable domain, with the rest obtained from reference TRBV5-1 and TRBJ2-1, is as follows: KAGVTQTPRYLIKTRGQQVTLSCSPISGHRSVSWYQQTPGQGLQFLFEYFSETQRNKGNFPGRFSGRQFSNSRSEMNVSTLELGDSALYLCASSPQLLAGGGNEQFFGPGTRLTVL.

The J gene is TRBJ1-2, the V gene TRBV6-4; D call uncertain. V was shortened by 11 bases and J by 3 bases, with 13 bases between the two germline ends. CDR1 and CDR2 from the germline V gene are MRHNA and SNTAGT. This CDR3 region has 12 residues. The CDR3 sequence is CAPPAGHYGYTF. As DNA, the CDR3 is TGTGCCCCCCCGGCCGGGCACTATGGCTACACCTTC.

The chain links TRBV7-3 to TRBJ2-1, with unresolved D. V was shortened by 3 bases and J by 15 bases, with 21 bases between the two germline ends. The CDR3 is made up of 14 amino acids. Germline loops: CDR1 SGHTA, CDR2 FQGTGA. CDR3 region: CASSFTTQHHTLFF. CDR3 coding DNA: TGTGCCAGCAGCTTTACTACTCAACACCACACTCTGTTCTTC.

The CDR3 region has the DNA TGCAGTGCTCGAATTAACTATGGCTACACCTTC. Its protein product is CSARINYGYTF. The chain employs TRBV20-1 and TRBJ1-2; the D is unclear. Germline V gives CDR1 DFQATT, CDR2 SNEGSKA (reference sequence). The CDR3 is made up of 11 amino acids. The V gene lost 5 bases and the J gene lost 1 base, with 5 bases spanning the gap.

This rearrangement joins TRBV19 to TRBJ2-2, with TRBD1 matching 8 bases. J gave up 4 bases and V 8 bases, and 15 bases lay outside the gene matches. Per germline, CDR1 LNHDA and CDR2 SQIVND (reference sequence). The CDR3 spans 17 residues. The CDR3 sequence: CASRDRSGQVGTGELFF. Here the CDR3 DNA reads TGTGCCAGTCGGGACAGGAGTGGTCAGGTGGGCACCGGGGAGCTGTTTTTT.

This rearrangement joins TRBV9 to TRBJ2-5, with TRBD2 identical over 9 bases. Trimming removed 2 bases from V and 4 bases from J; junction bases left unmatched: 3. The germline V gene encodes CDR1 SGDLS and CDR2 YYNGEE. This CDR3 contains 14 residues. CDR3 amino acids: CASSVASGAETQYF. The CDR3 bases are TGTGCCAGCAGCGTCGCTAGCGGGGCAGAGACCCAGTACTTC.

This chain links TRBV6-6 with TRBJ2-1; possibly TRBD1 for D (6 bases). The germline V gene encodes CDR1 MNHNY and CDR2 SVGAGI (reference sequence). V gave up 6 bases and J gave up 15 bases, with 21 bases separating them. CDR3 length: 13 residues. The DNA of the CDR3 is TGTGCCAGCAGCTACGACAGGACGCGTTTTCTGTTCTTC. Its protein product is CASSYDRTRFLFF.

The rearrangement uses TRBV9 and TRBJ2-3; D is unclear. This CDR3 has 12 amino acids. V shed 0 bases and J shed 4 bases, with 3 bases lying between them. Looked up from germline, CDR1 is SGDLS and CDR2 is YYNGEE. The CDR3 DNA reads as TGTGCCAGCAGCGTAGAGCCAGATACGCAGTATTTT. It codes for CASSVEPDTQYF.

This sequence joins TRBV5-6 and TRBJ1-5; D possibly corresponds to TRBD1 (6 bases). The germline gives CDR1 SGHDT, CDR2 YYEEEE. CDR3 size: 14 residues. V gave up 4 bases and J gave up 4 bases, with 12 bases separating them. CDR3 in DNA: TGTGCCAGCAGCCATTGGGGGCTTAATCAGCCCCAGCATTTT. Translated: CASSHWGLNQPQHF.